These 14 T cell receptor beta chains share one sample of origin, sequenced in a study of cytomegalovirus exposure and HLA in healthy donors. Vbeta (60) and Jbeta (13) primers were used in the PCR. The table came from immunoSEQ multiplex PCR; TCRdb's copy has only in-frame clones and leaves some out. Of 200,000 to 250,000 clones in the sample, about 80% were seen once. Sample: PBMCs. The receptor set was obtained from a woman between 40 and 55 years old in good health and CMV-seronegative.

The chain uses TRBV6-5 and TRBJ2-7; 12 bases are a match to TRBD1. Trimming cost V 5 bases and J 5 bases; bases outside gene matches: 7. The CDR3 contains 15 residues. The germline V gene has CDR1 MNHEY and CDR2 SVGAGI. CDR3 DNA sequence: TGTGCCAGCAGTGGGACAGGGGGCGTTCTTGACGAGCAGTACTTC. It specifies CASSGTGGVLDEQYF.

The V and J genes are TRBV6-6 and TRBJ1-2; tentative D call: TRBD1 (6 bases). This CDR3 is 15 amino acids long. Trimming took off 3 bases at V and 2 bases at J, with 13 bases between the two ends. Germline V gene lookup returns CDR1 MNHNY and CDR2 SVGAGI (reference sequence). CDR3: CASSYTGFGNYGYTF. The CDR3 bases are TGTGCCAGCAGTTATACAGGGTTTGGGAACTATGGCTACACCTTC.

The chain has TRBV4-1 and TRBJ2-5; weak D call: TRBD1 (6 bases). V was trimmed by 6 bases and J by 0 bases, leaving 20 bases between them. The CDR3 totals 17 residues. Germline CDR1 reads MGHRA; CDR2 reads YSYEKL. The CDR3 DNA reads as TGCGCCAGCAGTAAGGTTGGGCAGGGGCTATACCAAGAGACCCAGTACTTC. It translates to CASSKVGQGLYQETQYF.

The V gene is TRBV4-1, the J gene TRBJ1-6; a weak D match, TRBD1 (6 bases). Trimming removed 3 bases at V and 9 bases at J, with 15 bases between. The germline V gene has CDR1 MGHRA and CDR2 YSYEKL. The CDR3 extends over 15 amino acids. CDR3 loop: CASSQPGTRRSPLHF. The DNA of the CDR3 is TGCGCCAGCAGCCAGCCCGGGACACGGCGTTCACCCCTCCACTTT.

The chain carries TRBV9 and TRBJ2-5; D is uncertain. Germline V gives CDR1 SGDLS, CDR2 YYNGEE. The CDR3 length is 11 residues. The germline V and J ends were trimmed by 6 bases and 4 bases, with 7 bases remaining between them. The CDR3, as DNA: TGTGCCAGCAAGCCCGGAGAGACCCAGTACTTC. It encodes CASKPGETQYF.

V gene TRBV4-2 combines with J gene TRBJ2-7, with D unresolved. Germline V gene sequence: CDR1 LGHNA, CDR2 YNFKEQ. Trimming stripped 4 bases from V and 0 bases from J, with 13 bases between. The CDR3 is 15 amino acids. CDR3 loop: CASSPFRSFSYEQYF. As DNA, the CDR3 is TGTGCCAGCAGCCCCTTCCGGTCCTTCTCCTACGAGCAGTACTTC.

J is TRBJ2-1 and V is TRBV9, with unresolved D. Deletions cut 3 bases from V and 0 bases from J, with 10 bases between. This CDR3 comprises 15 residues. Germline V CDR1 and CDR2: SGDLS, YYNGEE. The CDR3 reads CASSETESSYNEQFF. The CDR3 DNA reads TGTGCCAGCAGCGAAACAGAGAGCTCCTACAATGAGCAGTTCTTC.

This chain uses TRBV7-3 with TRBJ1-1; D call uncertain. CDR3 size: 12 residues. CDR1 SGHTA and CDR2 FQGTGA come from the germline V gene. Trimming removed 5 bases at V and 7 bases at J, with 11 bases between. CDR3 loop: CASSTSTGEAFF. CDR3 coding DNA: TGTGCCAGCAGCACCTCGACGGGTGAAGCTTTCTTT.

The chain recombines TRBV10-3 with TRBJ2-7; D may be TRBD1 (6 bases). Germline CDR1 ENHRY, CDR2 SYGVKD. The V end was cut by 4 bases, the J end by 1 base, with 14 bases between. The CDR3 length is 15 residues. The CDR3 coding sequence is TGTGCCATCAGTGGGAGATGGGACAAGTCCTACGAGCAGTACTTC. This sequence encodes CAISGRWDKSYEQYF.

The V gene is TRBV9, the J gene TRBJ1-6, with D perhaps TRBD1 (5 bases). In germline, CDR1 is SGDLS, CDR2 YYNGEE. The CDR3 covers 15 residues. V gave up 3 bases and J gave up 6 bases, with 13 bases separating them. This CDR3 is CASSDQGTANSPLHF. CDR3 sequence (DNA): TGTGCCAGCAGCGACCAGGGTACCGCTAATTCACCCCTCCACTTT.

This clone has just one count. The CDR3 spells CASSGTGKETQYF. CDR3 DNA: TGTGCCAGCAGTGGTACAGGGAAAGAGACCCAGTACTTC. The chain has TRBV2 and TRBJ2-5; D perhaps matches TRBD1 (6 bases). The CDR3 extends over 13 amino acids. Germline assignment: CDR1 SNHLY and CDR2 FYNNEI. The V end was cut by 4 bases, the J end by 3 bases, with 9 bases between.

V gene TRBV2 combines with J gene TRBJ1-1; no clear D gene. The CDR3 runs to 16 residues. Trimming pared 0 bases from V and 2 bases from J, leaving 13 bases between. Germline V CDR1 and CDR2: SNHLY, FYNNEI. CDR3 sequence (DNA): TGTGCCAGCAGTGAAGCGCTTTCCCGGGGAAACACTGAAGCTTTCTTT. Translation: CASSEALSRGNTEAFF.

The gene calls are TRBV18 and TRBJ1-5; no clear D. Looked up from germline, CDR1 is KGHSH and CDR2 is LQKENI. The CDR3 covers 13 residues. V was trimmed by 6 bases and J by 5 bases, leaving 11 bases between them. CDR3 DNA sequence: TGTGCCAGCTCTTTAGGCCTAGATCAGCCCCAGCATTTT. This gives the protein CASSLGLDQPQHF.

The sample holds one count of this clone. The chain has TRBV9 and TRBJ1-5; D ambiguous. CDR1 is SGDLS, CDR2 YYNGEE, per germline. This CDR3 region has 12 residues. Trimming shortened V by 6 bases and J by 6 bases, and 10 bases separated the two germline ends. This CDR3 reads CASTMARQPQHF. The CDR3 coding sequence is TGTGCCAGCACCATGGCCCGTCAGCCCCAGCATTTT.